Each of the 20 T cell receptor beta chains below was sequenced from the same sample in a study of blood T cells in healthy people across ages (dated by TCRdb to between 2015 and 2016). The receptor library was made with 5' RACE. The instrument was an Illumina HiSeq 2500. A second PCR of roughly 6 to 12 cycles was performed with a sample-barcoded 5' primer and a J-beta primer mix. Using fastp trimming at Q25 and MiXCR clonotype assembly, TCRdb reanalyzed the public sequencing data and kept in-frame beta chains. Entries that share a CDR3 protein sequence are merged under the most common genes and DNA. The sample table contains about 780,000 distinct CDR3 sequences; only one count was recorded for 25% to 30% of them. The ten most abundant clones make up under 3% of the sample. This sample also belongs to another study, concerning T cells of mothers and their children.

The sequencing input was blood. These receptors originate from a boy aged 5-17 years in good health.

On this clonotype: Lacking the conserved final phenylalanine or tryptophan, this CDR3 likely reflects a read error. The chain combines TRBV30 with TRBJ2-4, with D possibly being TRBD1 (5 bases). CDR1 GTSNPN and CDR2 SVGIG come from the germline V gene (reference sequence). This CDR3 contains 14 residues. V lost 6 bases to trimming and J lost 5 bases, with 17 bases between them. Here the CDR3 reads CACRTRFRENIQYS. In nucleotides, the CDR3 is TGTGCCTGCAGGACGAGGTTCAGGGAAAACATTCAGTACTCC.

The rearrangement uses TRBV4-3 and TRBJ2-3; the D is unclear. This CDR3 contains 16 residues. Germline V gene lookup returns CDR1 LGHNA and CDR2 YSLEER. The V and J ends lost 0 bases and 2 bases respectively, with 12 bases between them. Here the CDR3 DNA reads TGCGCCAGCAGCCAAGATCTGGGTAAACTCACAGATACGCAGTATTTT. This encodes CASSQDLGKLTDTQYF.

This clonotype was recorded at least ten times. This chain joins TRBV20-1 and TRBJ2-3; 12 nucleotides match TRBD2. The length of the CDR3 is 16 residues. The germline V gene has CDR1 DFQATT and CDR2 SNEGSKA (reference sequence). V shed 6 bases, J shed 5 bases, and the junction held 12 bases outside the gene matches. In DNA form, the CDR3 reads TGCAGTGCCAGGATTACTAGCGGGGGGAACTTAGATACGCAGTATTTT. Its translation: CSARITSGGNLDTQYF.

The chain employs TRBV28 and TRBJ2-2; tentatively, D is TRBD1 (6 bases). The CDR3 covers 15 residues. Deletions cut 6 bases from V and 1 base from J, with 12 bases between. Germline CDR1 MDHEN, CDR2 SYDVKM. CDR3 sequence: CASRTGTRNTGELFF. DNA for the CDR3: TGTGCCAGCAGAACAGGGACCCGGAACACCGGGGAGCTGTTTTTT. Full variable domain (missing parts from reference TRBV28 and TRBJ2-2): DVKVTQSSRYLVKRTGEKVFLECVQDMDHENMFWYRQDPGLGLRLIYFSYDVKMKEKGDIPEGYSVSREKKERFSLILESASTNQTSMYLCASRTGTRNTGELFFGEGSRLTVL.

The chain recombines TRBV9 with TRBJ2-3; D is possibly TRBD2 (5 bases). The germline CDR1 and CDR2 sequences are SGDLS and YYNGEE. V was shortened by 4 bases and J by 1 base, with 13 bases between the two germline ends. This CDR3 contains 15 residues. As DNA, the CDR3 is TGTGCCAGCAGCCGCCGAGCGGACGGCACAGATACGCAGTATTTT. Amino acids: CASSRRADGTDTQYF.

The genes are TRBV3-1 and TRBJ2-1; 13 bases are a match to TRBD2. CDR1 and CDR2 from the germline V gene are LGHDT and YNNKEL (reference sequence). The CDR3 contains 13 residues. V gave up 4 bases and J gave up 13 bases; unmatched junction bases: 4. The CDR3 DNA follows: TGTGCCAGCAGCCTAGGGACTAGCGGGGATCAGTTCTTC. Translated, it gives CASSLGTSGDQFF.

CDR3 amino acids: CASSGRADRAGFYEQYF. CDR3 nucleotide sequence: TGTGCCAGCAGCGGACGAGCGGACAGGGCGGGTTTCTACGAGCAGTACTTC. This sequence joins TRBV6-1 and TRBJ2-1; 8 bases fit TRBD1. The J call is uncertain, as TRBJ2-7 better fits the DNA end. Germline V lookup: CDR1 MNHNS, CDR2 SASEGT. This CDR3 is built from 17 residues.

This clonotype was counted only a few times. V is TRBV6-5 and J is TRBJ2-2; D unresolved. In germline, CDR1 is MNHEY, CDR2 SVGAGI. The CDR3 has 14 amino acids. V was shortened by 2 bases and J by 3 bases, with 7 bases between the two germline ends. In DNA form, the CDR3 reads TGTGCCAGCAGTTACGGTAGTTACACCGGGGAGCTGTTTTTT. This encodes CASSYGSYTGELFF.

This clonotype showed up just a few times. The rearrangement uses TRBV7-9 and TRBJ1-1; 8 nucleotides line up with TRBD1. Germline V gene data show CDR1 as SEHNR and CDR2 as FQNEAQ (reference sequence). This CDR3 region has 14 residues. Losses at the gene ends were 6 bases for V and 1 base for J; bases not matched to a gene: 4. CDR3 sequence (DNA): TGTGCCAGCAGACCTGACAGGGGGAACACTGAAGCTTTCTTT. Encoded protein: CASRPDRGNTEAFF.

This chain uses TRBV5-5 with TRBJ1-4; no clear D. CDR3 size: 14 residues. The germline V gene has CDR1 SGHKS and CDR2 YYEKEE (reference sequence). Trimming cost V 2 bases and J 3 bases, with 8 bases left between them. CDR3 nucleotides: TGTGCCAGCAGCTTCGTTAAATCTAATGAAAAACTGTTTTTT. Residues: CASSFVKSNEKLFF.

The chain couples TRBV7-9 to TRBJ1-4; D possibly corresponds to TRBD1 (5 bases). The V gene lost 5 bases and the J gene lost 11 bases, with 15 bases spanning the gap. Germline CDR1 is SEHNR and CDR2 is FQNEAQ (reference sequence). The CDR3 consists of 13 residues. The CDR3 sequence: CASSPKAGGKLFF. The CDR3 DNA reads TGTGCCAGCAGCCCAAAGGCCGGGGGGAAACTGTTTTTT.

The chain employs TRBV10-1 and TRBJ1-5; no firm D call. The germline CDR1 and CDR2 sequences are WNHNN and SYGVQD (reference sequence). Trimming pared 3 bases from V and 3 bases from J, leaving 3 bases between. The length of the CDR3 is 12 residues. The CDR3 loop reads CASSDYNQPQHF. CDR3 coding DNA: TGCGCCAGCAGTGATTACAATCAGCCCCAGCATTTT.

CDR3 region: CASRYPWGNEQFF. CDR3 nucleotide sequence: TGTGCCAGCCGCTATCCCTGGGGGAATGAGCAGTTCTTC. The J gene is TRBJ2-1, the V gene TRBV28; D tentatively reads TRBD1 or TRBD2 (5 bases each). Germline CDR1 and CDR2: MDHEN and SYDVKM. Trimming removed 8 bases from V and 7 bases from J, with 15 bases in between. This CDR3 spans 13 amino acids.

This clonotype was seen a handful of times. A junction end diverges from the germline sequence, so it may reflect a read error. The chain employs TRBV29-1 and TRBJ1-4; D unresolved. CDR1 and CDR2 from the germline V gene are SQVTM and ANQGSEA. This CDR3 region has 11 residues. CDR3 sequence: CSAEDLEKLFF. CDR3 sequence (DNA): TGCAGCGCTGAAGACCTAGAAAAACTGTTTTTT. Using reference TRBV29-1 and TRBJ1-4 for the parts outside the CDR3, the full variable domain is SAVISQKPSRDICQRGTSLTIQCQVDSQVTMMFWYRQQPGQSLTLIATANQGSEATYESGFVIDKFPISRPNLTFSTLTVSNMSPEDSSIYLCSAEDLEKLFFGSGTQLSVL.

This chain uses TRBV5-1 with TRBJ2-5; D may correspond to TRBD1 or TRBD2 (5 bases each). Near its end, the DNA agrees better with TRBJ2-7, so the J call may be wrong. The CDR3 spans 13 residues. Germline CDR1 reads SGHRS; CDR2 reads YFSETQ. CDR3 protein: CASRGTVTYEQYF. The CDR3 DNA follows: TGCGCCAGCAGGGGGACGGTAACCTACGAGCAGTACTTC.

This clonotype was seen repeatedly, ten times or more. The chain couples TRBV27 to TRBJ1-4, with 10 bases identical to TRBD1. The trim removed 6 bases at V and 6 bases at J, leaving 10 bases unmatched. Germline-derived CDR1 and CDR2 are MNHEY and SMNVEV (reference sequence). The CDR3 sequence is 16 residues long. CDR3 residues: CASSPTRGTGDEKLFF. The CDR3 DNA reads as TGTGCCAGCAGCCCGACCCGCGGGACAGGGGATGAAAAACTGTTTTTT.

This chain links TRBV20-1 with TRBJ1-2, with 10 bases that match TRBD1. The V and J ends lost 4 bases and 4 bases, in that order; junction bases with no gene match: 3. Germline V lookup: CDR1 DFQATT, CDR2 SNEGSKA (reference sequence). The CDR3 is 13 residues long. This chain's CDR3 is CSAMDRGSYGYTF. CDR3 DNA: TGCAGTGCTATGGACAGGGGGAGCTATGGCTACACCTTC.

This clonotype was detected only a few times. This chain uses TRBV28 with TRBJ1-1; no firm D call. CDR1 is MDHEN and CDR2 is SYDVKM in the germline V gene. This CDR3 has 15 amino acids. V lost 3 bases and J lost 3, with 14 bases in between. For the CDR3, the DNA is TGTGCCAGCAGTTTTTTAGGGATATGGTACACTGAAGCTTTCTTT. It codes for CASSFLGIWYTEAFF.

The V and J genes are TRBV6-1 and TRBJ1-4; D remains unclear. The CDR3 totals 13 residues. The ends were cut back, 6 bases at V and 3 bases at J, with 8 bases in the middle. Per germline, CDR1 MNHNS and CDR2 SASEGT. The CDR3 coding sequence is TGTGCCAGCAGAACCACTTCTAATGAAAAACTGTTTTTT. Its protein product is CASRTTSNEKLFF.

The chain is built from TRBV7-3 and TRBJ1-1; D might be TRBD1 (6 bases). The germline gives CDR1 SGHTA, CDR2 FQGTGA. The CDR3 is 14 amino acids. V was clipped by 3 bases and J by 6 bases, with 14 bases between them. The CDR3 reads CASSFSRGGAEAFF. The CDR3 DNA follows: TGTGCCAGCAGCTTTTCCAGGGGAGGCGCTGAAGCTTTCTTT.